The 8 T cell receptor beta chains presented below share a single source sample, sequenced in a study of blood T cells in healthy people across ages (dated by TCRdb to about 2015). Libraries were constructed by 5' RACE. The listed sequencing device is Illumina HiSeq 2500. A second PCR of about 6 to 12 cycles was run with a J-beta primer mix and a sample-barcoded 5' primer. Starting from the raw public reads, TCRdb applied fastp trimming at Q25, assembled clones with MiXCR and retained in-frame beta chains. Under each unique CDR3 protein, matching rows form one entry showing the most common genes and DNA. Recorded for this sample are 780,000 or so distinct CDR3 sequences; approximately 53% of them occurred a single time. The ten most abundant clones make up under 50% of the sample. Sequencing input: blood. All receptors derive from a man aged 80 or over in good health.

The CDR3 region is CASSPSSGRSSYNEQFF. The CDR3 nucleotides are TGTGCCAGCAGCCCGTCTAGCGGGCGGAGCTCCTACAATGAGCAGTTCTTC. The chain combines TRBV7-2 with TRBJ2-1; 8 bases are a match to TRBD2. CDR1 is SGHTA, CDR2 FQGNSA, per germline. The ends lost 5 bases at V and 0 bases at J; junction bases unmatched: 9. This CDR3 has 17 amino acids.

This clonotype was counted only a few times. The chain links TRBV7-2 to TRBJ1-2; 7 nucleotides align to TRBD1. The V gene's germline CDR1 is SGHTA and CDR2 FQGNSA. The CDR3 is 15 residues long. V was clipped by 2 bases and J by 2 bases; unmatched bases: 5. The CDR3 protein is CASSLLRTGNYGYTF. DNA of the CDR3: TGTGCCAGCAGCTTATTACGGACAGGCAACTATGGCTACACCTTC.

The chain is built from TRBV2 and TRBJ2-5; possible D gene TRBD1, 7 bases. Germline V gene sequence: CDR1 SNHLY, CDR2 FYNNEI. Trimming took 6 bases from V and 11 from J, leaving 25 bases between them. CDR3 length equals 15 residues. CDR3 amino acids: CASRRSRGEPPWQYF. CDR3 nucleotides: TGTGCCAGCAGACGTAGCAGGGGGGAGCCCCCTTGGCAGTACTTC.

The rearrangement uses TRBV5-1 and TRBJ2-7, with 7 bases aligning to TRBD1. V shed 5 bases and J 2 bases; nucleotides not matched to a gene: 7. This CDR3 spans 14 amino acids. The germline CDR1 and CDR2 sequences are SGHRS and YFSETQ. Here the CDR3 reads CASRQQGTTYEQYF. Here the CDR3 DNA reads TGCGCCAGCAGGCAACAGGGGACCACCTACGAGCAGTACTTC.

The genes are TRBV20-1 and TRBJ2-5; D possibly corresponds to TRBD2 (5 bases). CDR1 and CDR2 (germline): DFQATT, SNEGSKA (reference sequence). The length of the CDR3 is 14 residues. V shed 3 bases and J shed 11 bases, with 22 bases lying between them. This CDR3 is CSASGPSGVNEQYF. The CDR3, as DNA: TGCAGTGCTAGTGGCCCCTCCGGGGTGAATGAGCAGTACTTC.

The chain combines TRBV12-3 or TRBV12-4 with TRBJ2-1, with TRBD2 identical over 10 bases. Trimming took 6 bases from V and 4 from J; bases not matched to a gene: 9. The CDR3 has 16 residues. This CDR3 reads CASSQRAGGNYNEQFF. The CDR3 bases are TGTGCCAGCAGCCAGCGAGCGGGAGGGAATTACAATGAGCAGTTCTTC.

The rearrangement links TRBV7-2 to TRBJ2-5; D might be TRBD1 (5 bases). The end of the DNA fits TRBJ2-7 better, so the J call may be wrong. There are 17 residues in the CDR3. Per germline, CDR1 SGHTA and CDR2 FQGNSA. The CDR3 DNA reads as TGTGCCAGCAGCTTAGTGGGGCAGAGTTACTTAGCCTACGAGCAGTACTTC. Protein sequence: CASSLVGQSYLAYEQYF.

V is TRBV11-2 and J is TRBJ2-7; perhaps TRBD1 as D (5 bases). The CDR3 is 15 amino acids. V lost 1 base, J lost 1 base, and 11 bases lay in between. From germline, CDR1 is SGHAT and CDR2 FQNNGV. The CDR3: CASSLAPTDSYEQYF. CDR3 bases: TGTGCCAGCAGCTTAGCCCCGACAGATTCCTACGAGCAGTACTTC.